This TCR beta chain appears in the sequencing data of a study of cytomegalovirus exposure and HLA in healthy donors. Broader study findings: A later analysis found that most CMV-associated TCR beta chains appeared HLA-restricted. There were several of the most significant clusters that appeared linked to common viral pathogens in a later analysis.

With 5 bases clipped from V and 2 bases from J, the junction kept 3 bases outside the gene matches. The CDR3 covers 14 residues. Germline CDR1 and CDR2: LNHDA and SQIVND (reference sequence). The PCR ran on 60 Vbeta and 13 Jbeta primers. Produced via immunoSEQ multiplex PCR; TCRdb's table is partial and in-frame only. Of about 130,000 clones in the sample, roughly 82% were seen once. As concerns this clone: What it recognizes is unknown.

The chain uses TRBV19 and TRBJ2-1, with 7 bases that match TRBD1. The sequence was collected from a man under 40 in good health and CMV-seronegative. Source material: PBMCs. CDR3 nucleotide sequence: TGTGCCAGTAGTCCCGGACAGGCCTACAATGAGCAGTTCTTC. It translates to CASSPGQAYNEQFF.